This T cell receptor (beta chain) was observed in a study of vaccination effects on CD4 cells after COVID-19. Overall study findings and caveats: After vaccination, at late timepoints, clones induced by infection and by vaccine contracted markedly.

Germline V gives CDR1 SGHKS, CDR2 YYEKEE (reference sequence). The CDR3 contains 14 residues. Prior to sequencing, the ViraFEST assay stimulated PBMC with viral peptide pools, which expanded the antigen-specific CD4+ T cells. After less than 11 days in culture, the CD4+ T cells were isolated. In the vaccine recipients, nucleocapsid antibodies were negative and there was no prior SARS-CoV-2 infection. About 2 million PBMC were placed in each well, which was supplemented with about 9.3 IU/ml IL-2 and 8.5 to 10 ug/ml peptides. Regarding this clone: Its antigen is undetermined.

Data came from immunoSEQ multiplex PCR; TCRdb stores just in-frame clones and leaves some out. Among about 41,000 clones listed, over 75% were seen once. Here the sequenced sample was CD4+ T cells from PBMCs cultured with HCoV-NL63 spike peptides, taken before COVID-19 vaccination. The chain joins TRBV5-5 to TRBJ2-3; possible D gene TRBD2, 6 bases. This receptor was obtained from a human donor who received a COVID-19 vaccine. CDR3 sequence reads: CGTQEGSGTDTQYF. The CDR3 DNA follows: TGTGGAACACAGGAGGGATCGGGCACAGATACGCAGTATTTT.